Shown below are 12 T cell receptor beta chains from a single sample sequenced in a study of patients and donors after allogeneic stem cell transplantation. From the RT-PCR reads, TCRdb called clonotypes with MiXCR, one entry per CDR3 protein. The profile shows more than 55,000 distinct CDR3 sequences, about 14% of them singletons. Source material: blood, either unsorted or a sorted T cell fraction (not recorded which). The origin of the receptors is a human donor who was either an allogeneic HSCT recipient or a stem cell or donor lymphocyte infusion donor (not recorded which). It is not recorded whose cells these are; they may come from a transplant donor.

This clonotype was recorded many times. This chain links TRBV27 with TRBJ1-2; D unclear. The length of the CDR3 is 13 residues. V gave up 1 base and J gave up 2 bases, with 5 bases separating them. CDR1 MNHEY and CDR2 SMNVEV come from the germline V gene (reference sequence). The CDR3 reads CASSLYRNYGYTF. The CDR3, as DNA: TGTGCCAGCAGTTTATACCGGAACTATGGCTACACCTTC.

This chain links TRBV5-6 with TRBJ2-7, with 8 bases lining up with TRBD2. The CDR3 has 15 amino acids. The germline V gene has CDR1 SGHDT and CDR2 YYEEEE. V trimming: 1 base; J trimming: 3 bases; junction bases outside the gene matches: 6. The CDR3 DNA follows: TGTGCCAGCAGCTTGTACAGCGGGAGAAACTACGAGCAGTACTTC. Encoded protein: CASSLYSGRNYEQYF.

This clonotype appeared a few times. The chain uses TRBV5-4 and TRBJ2-7, with D maybe TRBD1 (5 bases). Looked up from germline, CDR1 is SGHNT and CDR2 is YYREEE (reference sequence). The CDR3 runs to 15 residues. Trimming pared 3 bases from V and 0 bases from J, leaving 13 bases between. CDR3 protein: CASSSTDFHSYEQYF. The DNA for the CDR3 is TGTGCCAGCAGCTCGACAGACTTTCACTCCTACGAGCAGTACTTC.

Relative to its sample, this clonotype is medium-sized. The chain uses TRBV11-2 and TRBJ1-4; 7 nucleotides agree with TRBD1. Looked up from germline, CDR1 is SGHAT and CDR2 is FQNNGV. V lost 0 bases and J lost 7; bases outside the gene matches: 2. CDR3 length equals 14 residues. The CDR3 loop reads CASSLDRGSEKLFF. Written as DNA, the CDR3 is TGTGCCAGCAGCTTAGACAGGGGGAGTGAAAAACTGTTTTTT.

This clonotype was picked up one time. The rearrangement uses TRBV7-9 and TRBJ2-7, with TRBD1 matching over 7 bases. The CDR3 spans 14 residues. From germline, CDR1 is SEHNR and CDR2 FQNEAQ (reference sequence). J was trimmed by 4 bases and V by 4 bases; bases with no gene match: 7. The DNA for the CDR3 is TGTGCCAGCAGCTCCGCGCAGGGGGAATACGAGCAGTACTTC. Amino acid sequence: CASSSAQGEYEQYF.

The table lists this clonotype with a few counts. The chain links TRBV20-1 to TRBJ2-7, with a possible D match to TRBD2 (6 bases). The V gene's germline CDR1 is DFQATT and CDR2 SNEGSKA (reference sequence). Trimming left V 0 bases short and J 4 bases short, with 16 bases between. The CDR3 is made up of 15 amino acids. The CDR3 sequence is CSARDPSAGPYEQYF. CDR3 coding DNA: TGCAGTGCTAGAGACCCAAGCGCGGGGCCTTACGAGCAGTACTTC.

This chain connects TRBV7-9 to TRBJ1-5; tentative D call: TRBD1 (5 bases). CDR3 length: 14 amino acids. The V end was cut by 3 bases, the J end by 6 bases, with 12 bases between. Germline V gene sequence: CDR1 SEHNR, CDR2 FQNEAQ (reference sequence). The CDR3 DNA reads as TGTGCCAGCAGCTTCGGGCAGGGCGGTCAGCCCCAGCATTTT. Translation: CASSFGQGGQPQHF.

This clonotype was found a few times. The J gene is TRBJ2-1, the V gene TRBV12-3 or TRBV12-4; D remains unclear. V dropped 3 bases and J dropped 7 bases, with 10 bases sitting between them. CDR3 length: 13 amino acids. CDR3 protein: CASSFPGFNEQFF. The DNA of the CDR3 is TGTGCCAGCAGTTTTCCCGGATTTAATGAGCAGTTCTTC.

This clonotype was seen repeatedly, ten times or more. The chain combines TRBV12-3 or TRBV12-4 with TRBJ1-1, with TRBD1 as a possible D gene (5 bases). This CDR3 has 13 residues. V lost 8 bases, J lost 4 bases, and 14 bases lay in between. DNA for the CDR3: TGTGCCAGCCGACCGGGACTGCTCACTGAAGCTTTCTTT. It is translated as CASRPGLLTEAFF.

This clonotype has just a few counts. The gene calls are TRBV11-2 and TRBJ1-3; a weak D match, TRBD1 (5 bases). The CDR3 spans 17 residues. From germline, CDR1 is SGHAT and CDR2 FQNNGV. Between the trimmed V and J ends, which lost 5 bases and 5 bases, there was a span of 22 bases. CDR3 residues: CASSTNPRDVWRNTIYF. The DNA of the CDR3 is TGTGCCAGCAGCACAAACCCCAGGGATGTTTGGAGAAACACCATATATTTT.

This sequence joins TRBV5-1 and TRBJ2-7; weak D call: TRBD1 (5 bases). CDR1 and CDR2 (germline): SGHRS, YFSETQ. The CDR3 totals 13 residues. The V end lost 0 bases, the J end lost 6 bases, and 10 bases lay between the germline ends. The CDR3 DNA sequence: TGCGCCAGCAGCTTGGGACAGTTGGGCGAGCAGTACTTC. This translates into CASSLGQLGEQYF.

The chain combines TRBV3-1 with TRBJ2-1; D perhaps matches TRBD2 (5 bases). Germline loops: CDR1 LGHDT, CDR2 YNNKEL (reference sequence). Between the trimmed V and J ends, which lost 2 bases and 1 base, there was a span of 9 bases. CDR3 length: 15 residues. The CDR3 DNA reads TGTGCCAGCAGCCAACAGCGGAGATCCTACAATGAGCAGTTCTTC. Protein sequence: CASSQQRRSYNEQFF.